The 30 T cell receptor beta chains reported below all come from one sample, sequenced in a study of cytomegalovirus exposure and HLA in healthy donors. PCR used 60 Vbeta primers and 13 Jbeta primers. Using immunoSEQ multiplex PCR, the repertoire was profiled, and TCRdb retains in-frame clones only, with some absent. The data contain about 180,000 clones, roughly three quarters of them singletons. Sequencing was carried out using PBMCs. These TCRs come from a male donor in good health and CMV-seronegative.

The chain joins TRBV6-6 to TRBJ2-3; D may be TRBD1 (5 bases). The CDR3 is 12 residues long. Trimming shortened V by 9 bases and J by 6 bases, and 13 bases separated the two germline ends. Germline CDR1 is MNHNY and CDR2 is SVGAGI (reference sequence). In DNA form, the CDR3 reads TGTGCCAGTACCCCAGGGATCGATACGCAGTATTTT. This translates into CASTPGIDTQYF.

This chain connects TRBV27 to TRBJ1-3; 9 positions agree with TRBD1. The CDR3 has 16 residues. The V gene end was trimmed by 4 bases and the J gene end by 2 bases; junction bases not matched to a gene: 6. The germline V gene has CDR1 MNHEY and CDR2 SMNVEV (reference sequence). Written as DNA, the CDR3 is TGTGCCAGCAGTTCCTATAACAGGGGGCCTGGAAACACCATATATTTT. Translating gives CASSSYNRGPGNTIYF.

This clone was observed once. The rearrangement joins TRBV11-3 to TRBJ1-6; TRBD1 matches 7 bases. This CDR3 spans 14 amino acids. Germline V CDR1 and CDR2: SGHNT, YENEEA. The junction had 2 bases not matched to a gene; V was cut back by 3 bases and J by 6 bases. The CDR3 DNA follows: TGTGCCAGCAGCTTGACAGGGACTAATTCACCCCTCCACTTT. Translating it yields CASSLTGTNSPLHF.

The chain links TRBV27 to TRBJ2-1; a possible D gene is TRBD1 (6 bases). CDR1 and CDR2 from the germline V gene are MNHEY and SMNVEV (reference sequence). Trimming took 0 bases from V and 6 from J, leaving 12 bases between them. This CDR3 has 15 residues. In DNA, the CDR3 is TGTGCCAGCAGTTTATCGAGTTCAGGGGCCAATGAGCAGTTCTTC. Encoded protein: CASSLSSSGANEQFF.

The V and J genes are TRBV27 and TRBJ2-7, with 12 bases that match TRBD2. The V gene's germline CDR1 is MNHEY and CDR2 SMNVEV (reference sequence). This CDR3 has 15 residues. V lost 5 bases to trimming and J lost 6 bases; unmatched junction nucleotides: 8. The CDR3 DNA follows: TGTGCCAGCAGTCCCTGGACTAGCGGGAAGGGCGAGCAGTACTTC. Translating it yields CASSPWTSGKGEQYF.

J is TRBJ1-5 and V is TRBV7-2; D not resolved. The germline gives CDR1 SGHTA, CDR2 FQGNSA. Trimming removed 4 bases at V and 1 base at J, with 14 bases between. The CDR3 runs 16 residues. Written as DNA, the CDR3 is TGTGCCAGCAGCTCCTCGGCCTCGAGGAGCAATCAGCCCCAGCATTTT. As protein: CASSSSASRSNQPQHF.

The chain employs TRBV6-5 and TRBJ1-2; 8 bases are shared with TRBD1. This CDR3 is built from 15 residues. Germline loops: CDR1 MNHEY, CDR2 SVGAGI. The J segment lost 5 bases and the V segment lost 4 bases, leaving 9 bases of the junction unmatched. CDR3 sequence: CASSLLGQGGYGYTF. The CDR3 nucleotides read TGTGCCAGCAGTTTGCTAGGACAGGGAGGATATGGCTACACCTTC.

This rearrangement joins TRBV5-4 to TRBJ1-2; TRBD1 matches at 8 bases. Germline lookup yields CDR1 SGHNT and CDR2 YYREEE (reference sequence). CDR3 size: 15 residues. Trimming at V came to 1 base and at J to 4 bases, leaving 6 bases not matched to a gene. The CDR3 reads CASSLRSGGFYGYTF. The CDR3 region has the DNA TGTGCCAGCAGCTTGAGGTCAGGGGGCTTCTATGGCTACACCTTC.

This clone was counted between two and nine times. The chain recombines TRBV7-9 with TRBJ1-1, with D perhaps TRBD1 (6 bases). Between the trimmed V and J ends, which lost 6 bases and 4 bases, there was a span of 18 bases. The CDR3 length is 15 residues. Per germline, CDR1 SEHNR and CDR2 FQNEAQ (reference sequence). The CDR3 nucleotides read TGTGCCAGCAGATCTACAGGGAGGGGAGGCACTGAAGCTTTCTTT. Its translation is CASRSTGRGGTEAFF.

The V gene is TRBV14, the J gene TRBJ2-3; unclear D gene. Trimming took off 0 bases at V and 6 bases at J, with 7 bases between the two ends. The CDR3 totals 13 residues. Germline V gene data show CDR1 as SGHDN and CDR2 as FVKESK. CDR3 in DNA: TGTGCCAGCAGCCAAGATCGGCGGGATACGCAGTATTTT. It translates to CASSQDRRDTQYF.

CDR3 coding DNA: TGTGCCAGTAGTATTGGACAGGGGGTGAATCAGCCCCAGCATTTT. Protein product: CASSIGQGVNQPQHF. The chain recombines TRBV19 with TRBJ1-5; 10 positions agree with TRBD1. The ends lost 3 bases at V and 4 bases at J; junction bases unmatched: 3. Germline V gene sequence: CDR1 LNHDA, CDR2 SQIVND (reference sequence). This CDR3 spans 15 amino acids.

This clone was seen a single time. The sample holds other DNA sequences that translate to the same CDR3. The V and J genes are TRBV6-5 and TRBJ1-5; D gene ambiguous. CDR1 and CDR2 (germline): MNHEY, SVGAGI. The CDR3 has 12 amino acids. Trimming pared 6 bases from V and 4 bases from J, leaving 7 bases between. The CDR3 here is CASRAGNQPQHF. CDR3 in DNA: TGTGCCAGCAGGGCGGGGAATCAGCCCCAGCATTTT.

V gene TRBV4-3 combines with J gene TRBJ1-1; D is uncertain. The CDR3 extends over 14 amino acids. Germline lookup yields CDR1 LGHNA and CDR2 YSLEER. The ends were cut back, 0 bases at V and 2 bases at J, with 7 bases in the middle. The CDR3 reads CASSQDRTNTEAFF. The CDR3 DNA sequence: TGCGCCAGCAGCCAAGACAGGACTAACACTGAAGCTTTCTTT.

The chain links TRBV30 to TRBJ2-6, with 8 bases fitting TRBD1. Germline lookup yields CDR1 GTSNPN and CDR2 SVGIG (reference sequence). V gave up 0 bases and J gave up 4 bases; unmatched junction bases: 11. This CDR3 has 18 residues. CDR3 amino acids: CAWSVFGQGAKGANVLTF. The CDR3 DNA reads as TGTGCCTGGAGTGTATTTGGGCAGGGGGCGAAAGGGGCCAACGTCCTGACTTTC. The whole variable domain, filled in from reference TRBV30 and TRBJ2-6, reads SQTIHQWPATLVQPVGSPLSLECTVEGTSNPNLYWYRQAAGRGLQLLFYSVGIGQISSEVPQNLSASRPQDRQFILSSKKLLLSDSGFYLCAWSVFGQGAKGANVLTFGAGSRLTVL.

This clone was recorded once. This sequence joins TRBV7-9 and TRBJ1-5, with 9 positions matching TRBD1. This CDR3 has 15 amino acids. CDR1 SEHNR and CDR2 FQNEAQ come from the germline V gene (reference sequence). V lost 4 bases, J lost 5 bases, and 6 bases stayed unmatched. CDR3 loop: CASSSSRDRDQPQHF. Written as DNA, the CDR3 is TGTGCCAGCAGCTCGTCCCGGGACAGGGATCAGCCCCAGCATTTT.

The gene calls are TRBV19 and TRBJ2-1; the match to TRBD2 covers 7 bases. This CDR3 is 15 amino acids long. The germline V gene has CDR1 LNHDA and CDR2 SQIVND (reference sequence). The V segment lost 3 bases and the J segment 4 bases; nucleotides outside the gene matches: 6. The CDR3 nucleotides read TGTGCCAGTAGTATTAAGGGCGGGGGATACAATGAGCAGTTCTTC. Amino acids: CASSIKGGGYNEQFF.

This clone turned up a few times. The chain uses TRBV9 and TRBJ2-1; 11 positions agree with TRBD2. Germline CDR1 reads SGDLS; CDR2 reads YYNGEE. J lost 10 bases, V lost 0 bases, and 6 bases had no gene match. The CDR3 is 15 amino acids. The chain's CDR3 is CASSVDSGRAWEQFF. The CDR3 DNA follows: TGTGCCAGCAGCGTAGATAGCGGGAGGGCCTGGGAGCAGTTCTTC.

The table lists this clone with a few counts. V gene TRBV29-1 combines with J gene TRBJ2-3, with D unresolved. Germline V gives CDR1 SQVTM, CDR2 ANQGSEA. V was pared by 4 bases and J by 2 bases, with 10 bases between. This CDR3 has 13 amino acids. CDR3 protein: CSVADRVTDTQYF. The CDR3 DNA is TGCAGCGTTGCGGATCGGGTCACAGATACGCAGTATTTT.

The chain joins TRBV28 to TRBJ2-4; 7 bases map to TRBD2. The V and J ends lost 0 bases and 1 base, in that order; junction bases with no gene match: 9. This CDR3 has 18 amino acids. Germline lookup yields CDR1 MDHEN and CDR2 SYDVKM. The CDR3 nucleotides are TGTGCCAGCAGTTTATGGGGGGAGGGGCGGATGGCCAAAAACATTCAGTACTTC. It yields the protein CASSLWGEGRMAKNIQYF.

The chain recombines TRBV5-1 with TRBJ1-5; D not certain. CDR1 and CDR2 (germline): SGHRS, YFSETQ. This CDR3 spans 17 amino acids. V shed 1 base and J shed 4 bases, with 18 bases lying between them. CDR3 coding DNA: TGCGCCAGCAGCTTGTTAGGTCCTGGTTGGGCTAATCAGCCCCAGCATTTT. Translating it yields CASSLLGPGWANQPQHF.

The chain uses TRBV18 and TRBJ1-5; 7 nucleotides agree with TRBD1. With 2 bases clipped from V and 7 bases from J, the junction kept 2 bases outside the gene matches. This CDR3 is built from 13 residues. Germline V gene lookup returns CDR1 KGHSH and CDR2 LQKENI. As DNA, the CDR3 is TGTGCCAGCTCACCAGACAGGGCGCAGCCCCAGCATTTT. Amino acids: CASSPDRAQPQHF.

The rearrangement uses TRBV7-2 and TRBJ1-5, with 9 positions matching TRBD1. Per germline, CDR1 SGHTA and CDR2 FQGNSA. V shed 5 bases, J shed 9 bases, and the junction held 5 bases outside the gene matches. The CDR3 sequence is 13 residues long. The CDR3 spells CASSPGQGSPQHF. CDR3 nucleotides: TGTGCCAGCAGCCCCGGACAGGGGTCGCCCCAGCATTTT. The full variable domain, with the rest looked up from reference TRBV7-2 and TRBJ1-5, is GAGVSQSPSNKVTEKGKDVELRCDPISGHTALYWYRQSLGQGLEFLIYFQGNSAPDKSGLPSDRFSAERTGGSVSTLTIQRTQQEDSAVYLCASSPGQGSPQHFGDGTRLSIL.

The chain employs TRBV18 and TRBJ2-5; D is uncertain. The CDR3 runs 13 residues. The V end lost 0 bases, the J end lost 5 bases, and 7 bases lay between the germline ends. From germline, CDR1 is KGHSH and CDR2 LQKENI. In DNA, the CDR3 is TGTGCCAGCTCACCACCCCCCGGGGAGACCCAGTACTTC. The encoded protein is CASSPPPGETQYF.

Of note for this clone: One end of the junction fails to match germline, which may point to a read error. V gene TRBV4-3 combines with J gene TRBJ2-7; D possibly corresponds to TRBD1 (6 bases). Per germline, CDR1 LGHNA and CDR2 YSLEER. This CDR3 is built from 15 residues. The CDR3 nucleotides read TGCGCCAGCAGCCAAGATTATGGTCTGACAGGAACGCGCGACTTC. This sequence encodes CASSQDYGLTGTRDF.

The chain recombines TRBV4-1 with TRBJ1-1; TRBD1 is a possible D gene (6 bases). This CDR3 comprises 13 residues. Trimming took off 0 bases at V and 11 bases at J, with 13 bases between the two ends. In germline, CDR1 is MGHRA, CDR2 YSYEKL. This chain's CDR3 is CASSQDRGGHAFF. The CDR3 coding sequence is TGCGCCAGCAGCCAAGATCGGGGGGGGCACGCTTTCTTT.

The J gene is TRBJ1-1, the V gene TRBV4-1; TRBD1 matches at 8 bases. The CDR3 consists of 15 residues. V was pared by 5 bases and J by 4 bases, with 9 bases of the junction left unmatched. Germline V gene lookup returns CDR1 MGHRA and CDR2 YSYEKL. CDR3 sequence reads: CASSGTGYGVTEAFF. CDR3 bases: TGCGCCAGCAGCGGGACAGGCTATGGGGTCACTGAAGCTTTCTTT.

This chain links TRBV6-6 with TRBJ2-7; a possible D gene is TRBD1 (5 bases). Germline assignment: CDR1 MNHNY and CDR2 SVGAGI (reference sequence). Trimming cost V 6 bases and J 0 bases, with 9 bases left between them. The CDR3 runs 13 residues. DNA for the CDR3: TGTGCCAGCAGGAAACAGGTCTCCTACGAGCAGTACTTC. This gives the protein CASRKQVSYEQYF.

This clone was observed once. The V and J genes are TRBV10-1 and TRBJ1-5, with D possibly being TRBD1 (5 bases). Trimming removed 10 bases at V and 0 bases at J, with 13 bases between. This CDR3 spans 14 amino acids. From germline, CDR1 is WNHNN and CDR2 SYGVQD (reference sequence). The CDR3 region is CATRVADSNQPQHF. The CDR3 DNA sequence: TGCGCCACCAGGGTCGCGGATAGCAATCAGCCCCAGCATTTT.

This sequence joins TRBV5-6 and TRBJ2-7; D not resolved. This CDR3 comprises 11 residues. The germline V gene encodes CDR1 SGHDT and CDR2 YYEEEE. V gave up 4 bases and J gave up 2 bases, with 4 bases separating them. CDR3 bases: TGTGCCAGCAGCATAGCCTACGAGCAGTACTTC. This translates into CASSIAYEQYF.

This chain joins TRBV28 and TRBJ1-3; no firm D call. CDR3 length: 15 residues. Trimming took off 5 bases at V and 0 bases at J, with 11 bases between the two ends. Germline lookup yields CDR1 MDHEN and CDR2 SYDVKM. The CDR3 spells CASSTPTGSGNTIYF. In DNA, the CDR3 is TGTGCCAGCAGTACCCCCACGGGCTCTGGAAACACCATATATTTT.